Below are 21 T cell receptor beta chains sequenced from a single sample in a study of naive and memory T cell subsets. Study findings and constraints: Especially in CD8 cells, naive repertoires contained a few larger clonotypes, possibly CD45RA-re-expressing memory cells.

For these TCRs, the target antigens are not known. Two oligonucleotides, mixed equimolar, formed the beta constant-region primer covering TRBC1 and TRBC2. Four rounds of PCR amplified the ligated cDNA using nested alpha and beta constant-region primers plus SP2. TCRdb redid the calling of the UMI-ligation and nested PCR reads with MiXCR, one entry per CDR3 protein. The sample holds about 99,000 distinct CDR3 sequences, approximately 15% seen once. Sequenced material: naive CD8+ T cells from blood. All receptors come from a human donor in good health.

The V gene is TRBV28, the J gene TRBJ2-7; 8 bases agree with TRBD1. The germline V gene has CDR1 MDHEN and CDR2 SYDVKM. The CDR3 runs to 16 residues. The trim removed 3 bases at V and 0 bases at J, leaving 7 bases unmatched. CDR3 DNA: TGTGCCAGCAGTTTTTTGATTGGGACAGGCTCCTACGAGCAGTACTTC. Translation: CASSFLIGTGSYEQYF. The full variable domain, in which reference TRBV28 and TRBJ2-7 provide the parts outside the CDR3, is DVKVTQSSRYLVKRTGEKVFLECVQDMDHENMFWYRQDPGLGLRLIYFSYDVKMKEKGDIPEGYSVSREKKERFSLILESASTNQTSMYLCASSFLIGTGSYEQYFGPGTRLTVT.

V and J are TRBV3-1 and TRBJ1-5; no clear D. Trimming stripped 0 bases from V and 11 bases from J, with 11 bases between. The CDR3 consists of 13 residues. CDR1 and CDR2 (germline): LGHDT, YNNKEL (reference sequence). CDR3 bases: TGTGCCAGCAGCCAAGATAAGGAAGAGTCCCAGCATTTT. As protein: CASSQDKEESQHF.

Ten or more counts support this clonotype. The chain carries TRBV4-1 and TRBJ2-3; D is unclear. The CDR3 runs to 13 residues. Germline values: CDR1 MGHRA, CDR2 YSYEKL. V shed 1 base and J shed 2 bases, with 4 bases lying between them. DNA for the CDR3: TGCGCCAGCAGCCAAGGGCCCACAGATACGCAGTATTTT. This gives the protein CASSQGPTDTQYF.

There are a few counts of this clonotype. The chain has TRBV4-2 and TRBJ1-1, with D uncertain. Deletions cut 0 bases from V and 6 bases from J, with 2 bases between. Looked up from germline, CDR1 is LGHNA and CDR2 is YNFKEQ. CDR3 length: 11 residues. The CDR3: CASSQDPEAFF. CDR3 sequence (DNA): TGTGCCAGCAGCCAAGATCCTGAAGCTTTCTTT.

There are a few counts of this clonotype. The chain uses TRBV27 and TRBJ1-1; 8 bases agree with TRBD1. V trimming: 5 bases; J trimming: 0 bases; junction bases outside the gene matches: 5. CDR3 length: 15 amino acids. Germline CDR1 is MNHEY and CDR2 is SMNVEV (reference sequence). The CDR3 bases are TGTGCCAGCAGTCTAGACAGGGGAATGAACACTGAAGCTTTCTTT. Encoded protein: CASSLDRGMNTEAFF.

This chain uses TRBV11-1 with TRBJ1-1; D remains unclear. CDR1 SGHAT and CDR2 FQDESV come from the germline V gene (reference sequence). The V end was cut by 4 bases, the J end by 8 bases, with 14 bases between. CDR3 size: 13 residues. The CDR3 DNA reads TGTGCCAGCAGCTCAATCGGTGGAGAAGAAGCTTTCTTT. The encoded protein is CASSSIGGEEAFF.

The CDR3: CASSLTRGGASPLHF. The CDR3 DNA is TGTGCCAGCAGTCTTACACGGGGAGGGGCTTCACCCCTCCACTTT. The chain has TRBV27 and TRBJ1-6; weak D call: TRBD1 (5 bases). The CDR3 has 15 amino acids. The V and J ends lost 5 bases and 9 bases respectively, with 17 bases between them. The germline V gene has CDR1 MNHEY and CDR2 SMNVEV (reference sequence).

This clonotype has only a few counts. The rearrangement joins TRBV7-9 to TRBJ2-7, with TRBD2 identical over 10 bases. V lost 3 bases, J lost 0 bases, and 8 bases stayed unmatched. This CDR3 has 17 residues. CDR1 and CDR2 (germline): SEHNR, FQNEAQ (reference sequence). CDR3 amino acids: CASSFSSGGPSSYEQYF. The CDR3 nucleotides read TGTGCCAGCAGCTTCTCTAGCGGGGGCCCAAGCTCCTACGAGCAGTACTTC. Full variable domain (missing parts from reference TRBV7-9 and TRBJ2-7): DTGVSQNPRHKITKRGQNVTFRCDPISEHNRLYWYRQTLGQGPEFLTYFQNEAQLEKSRLLSDRFSAERPKGSFSTLEIQRTEQGDSAMYLCASSFSSGGPSSYEQYFGPGTRLTVT.

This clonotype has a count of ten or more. As DNA, the CDR3 is TGCGCCAGCAGCCAAGATTGGTCGAATAGGGAGCTGTTTTTT. Protein sequence: CASSQDWSNRELFF. The rearrangement joins TRBV4-3 to TRBJ2-2, with unresolved D. The germline V gene has CDR1 LGHNA and CDR2 YSLEER. The CDR3 is 14 amino acids. V was clipped by 0 bases and J by 9 bases, with 11 bases between them.

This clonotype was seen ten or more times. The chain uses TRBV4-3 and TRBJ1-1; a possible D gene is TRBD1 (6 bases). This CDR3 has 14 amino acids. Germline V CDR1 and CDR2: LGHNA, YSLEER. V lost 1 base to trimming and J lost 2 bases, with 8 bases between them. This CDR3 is CASSQGRGNTEAFF. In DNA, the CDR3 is TGCGCCAGCAGCCAAGGCAGGGGTAACACTGAAGCTTTCTTT.

The CDR3 sequence is CSVEGHANTGELFF. CDR3 in DNA: TGCAGCGTTGAGGGGCACGCGAACACCGGGGAGCTGTTTTTT. The chain combines TRBV29-1 with TRBJ2-2, with TRBD1 as a possible D gene (5 bases). This CDR3 is 14 amino acids long. V was trimmed by 3 bases and J by 0 bases, leaving 8 bases between them. CDR1 and CDR2 from the germline V gene are SQVTM and ANQGSEA.

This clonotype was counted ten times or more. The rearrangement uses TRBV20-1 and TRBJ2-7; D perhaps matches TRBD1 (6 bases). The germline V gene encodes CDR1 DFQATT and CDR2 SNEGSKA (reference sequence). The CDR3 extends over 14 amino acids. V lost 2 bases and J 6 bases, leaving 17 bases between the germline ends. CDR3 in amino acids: CSARHPDGQSEQYF. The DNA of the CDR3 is TGCAGTGCTAGACACCCGGACGGACAGAGCGAGCAGTACTTC.

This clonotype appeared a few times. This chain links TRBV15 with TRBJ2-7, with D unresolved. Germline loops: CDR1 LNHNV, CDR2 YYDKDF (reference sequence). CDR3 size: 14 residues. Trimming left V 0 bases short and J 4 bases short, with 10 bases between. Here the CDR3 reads CATSRDRAFYEQYF. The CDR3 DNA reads TGTGCCACCAGCAGAGATAGGGCCTTTTACGAGCAGTACTTC.

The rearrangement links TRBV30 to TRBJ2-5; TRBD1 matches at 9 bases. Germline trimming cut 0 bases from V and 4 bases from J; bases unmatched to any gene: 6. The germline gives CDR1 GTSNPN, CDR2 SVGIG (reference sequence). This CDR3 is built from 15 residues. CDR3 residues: CAWSVLTGGGETQYF. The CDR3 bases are TGTGCCTGGAGTGTACTCACAGGGGGCGGAGAGACCCAGTACTTC. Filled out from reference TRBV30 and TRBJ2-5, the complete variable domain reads SQTIHQWPATLVQPVGSPLSLECTVEGTSNPNLYWYRQAAGRGLQLLFYSVGIGQISSEVPQNLSASRPQDRQFILSSKKLLLSDSGFYLCAWSVLTGGGETQYFGPGTRLLVL.

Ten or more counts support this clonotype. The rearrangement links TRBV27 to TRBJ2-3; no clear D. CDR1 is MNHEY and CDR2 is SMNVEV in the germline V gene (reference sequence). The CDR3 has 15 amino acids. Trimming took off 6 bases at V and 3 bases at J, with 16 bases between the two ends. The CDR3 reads CASSLISQWTDTQYF. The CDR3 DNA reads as TGTGCCAGCAGCCTAATTTCTCAATGGACAGATACGCAGTATTTT.

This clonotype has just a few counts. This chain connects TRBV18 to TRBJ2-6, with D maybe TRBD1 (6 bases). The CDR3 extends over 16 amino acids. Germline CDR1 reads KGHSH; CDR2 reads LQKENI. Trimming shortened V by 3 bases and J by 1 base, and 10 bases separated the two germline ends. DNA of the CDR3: TGTGCCAGCTCACCGGCACAGGGATCTGGGGCCAACGTCCTGACTTTC. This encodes CASSPAQGSGANVLTF.

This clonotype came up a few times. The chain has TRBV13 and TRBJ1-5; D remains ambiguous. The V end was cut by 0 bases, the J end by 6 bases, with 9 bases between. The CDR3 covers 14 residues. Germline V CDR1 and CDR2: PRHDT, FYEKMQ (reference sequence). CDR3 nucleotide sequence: TGTGCCAGCAGCTTAGGGGGATACGGTCAGCCCCAGCATTTT. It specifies CASSLGGYGQPQHF.

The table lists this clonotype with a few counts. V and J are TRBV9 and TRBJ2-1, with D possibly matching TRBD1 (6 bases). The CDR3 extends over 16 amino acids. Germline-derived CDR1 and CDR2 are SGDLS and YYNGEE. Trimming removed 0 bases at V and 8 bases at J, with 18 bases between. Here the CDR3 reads CASSVVGQGIYDEQFF. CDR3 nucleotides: TGTGCCAGCAGCGTAGTTGGGCAGGGGATTTACGATGAGCAGTTCTTC.

The DNA of the CDR3 is TGTGCCAGCAGTTTACTGGGGGGCGGCGAGCAGTACTTC. It translates to CASSLLGGGEQYF. V is TRBV27 and J is TRBJ2-7; D may correspond to TRBD1 or TRBD2 (6 bases each). The CDR3 length is 13 residues. V dropped 2 bases and J dropped 6 bases, with 11 bases sitting between them. The V gene's germline CDR1 is MNHEY and CDR2 SMNVEV (reference sequence).

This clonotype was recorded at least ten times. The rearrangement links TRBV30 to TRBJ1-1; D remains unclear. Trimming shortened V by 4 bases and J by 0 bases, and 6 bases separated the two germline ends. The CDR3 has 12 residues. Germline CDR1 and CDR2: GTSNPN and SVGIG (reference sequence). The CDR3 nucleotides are TGTGCCTGGACTGGAGTGAACACTGAAGCTTTCTTT. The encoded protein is CAWTGVNTEAFF.

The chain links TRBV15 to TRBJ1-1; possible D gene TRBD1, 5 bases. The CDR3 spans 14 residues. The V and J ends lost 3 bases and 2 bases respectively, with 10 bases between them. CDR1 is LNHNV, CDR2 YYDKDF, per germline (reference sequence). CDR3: CATSSRVGNTEAFF. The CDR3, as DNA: TGTGCCACCAGCAGCAGGGTTGGAAACACTGAAGCTTTCTTT.